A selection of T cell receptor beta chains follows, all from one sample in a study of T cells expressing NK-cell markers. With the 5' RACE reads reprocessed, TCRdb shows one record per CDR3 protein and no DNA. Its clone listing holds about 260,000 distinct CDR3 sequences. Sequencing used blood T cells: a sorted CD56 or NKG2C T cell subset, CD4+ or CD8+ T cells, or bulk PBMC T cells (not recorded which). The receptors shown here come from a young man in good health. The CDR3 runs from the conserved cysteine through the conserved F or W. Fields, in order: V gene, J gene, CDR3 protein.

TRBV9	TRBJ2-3	CASSKLAGAKDTQYF
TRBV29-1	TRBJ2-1	CSGADGTKGQFF
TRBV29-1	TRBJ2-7	CSAAGGSYEQYF
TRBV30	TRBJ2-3	CAWSVPAGGPFRTDTQYF
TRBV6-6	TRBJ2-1	CASSSRTWKFF
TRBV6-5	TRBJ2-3	CASSYNLAGGTDTQYF
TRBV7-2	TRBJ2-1	CASSLEMTSGSVEQFF
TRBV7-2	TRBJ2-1	CASSEGRKQFF
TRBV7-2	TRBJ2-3	CASSLATTGGATDTQYF
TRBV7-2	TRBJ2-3	CASSYLQGRDTQYF
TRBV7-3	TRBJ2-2	CASSLTGLAYTGELFF
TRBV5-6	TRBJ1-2	CASSLKGPLNYGYTF
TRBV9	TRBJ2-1	CASSVDPQGGLYNEQFF
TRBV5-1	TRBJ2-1	CASSHVVGGRNEQFF
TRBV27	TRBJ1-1	CASSPPDSAEAFF
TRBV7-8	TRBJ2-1	CASSYARVFNNEQFF
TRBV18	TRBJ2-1	CASSPGTSGVYNEQFF
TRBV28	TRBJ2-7	CASGDRHYEQYF